The next 22 T cell receptor beta chains were all read from a single sample in a study of T cells in Graves' hyperthyroidism and ophthalmopathy. Template material for amplifying TCR beta CDR3 regions consisted of RNA transcripts. A set of HTBI primers served as the primers for a first-round RT-PCR of the TCR CDR3. TCRdb fed the multiplex PCR reads into MiXCR, producing one record per CDR3 protein. The sample holds some 360,000 distinct CDR3 sequences, approximately 14% seen once. Sequencing input: blood. These receptors were taken from a woman aged 55 to 70 with Graves' hyperthyroidism.

This clonotype was seen ten or more times. This chain uses TRBV5-1 with TRBJ1-2, with 7 bases lining up with TRBD1. The germline gives CDR1 SGHRS, CDR2 YFSETQ. The CDR3 runs 14 residues. V shed 0 bases and J 7 bases; nucleotides not matched to a gene: 6. This CDR3 reads CASSLGTGQGGYTF. DNA for the CDR3: TGCGCCAGCAGCTTGGGGACAGGCCAGGGTGGCTACACCTTC.

The genes are TRBV29-1 and TRBJ2-2; D is perhaps TRBD1 (6 bases). The CDR3 loop spans 14 amino acids. Germline V gene sequence: CDR1 SQVTM, CDR2 ANQGSEA. The V end lost 4 bases, the J end lost 6 bases, and 15 bases lay between the germline ends. In DNA form, the CDR3 reads TGCAGCGTTGTCCGGGACAAATTTCCCGGGGAGCTGTTTTTT. Protein product: CSVVRDKFPGELFF.

The rearrangement uses TRBV6-1 and TRBJ1-1, with a tentative D call TRBD1 (5 bases). Germline V CDR1 and CDR2: MNHNS, SASEGT. The CDR3 covers 15 residues. Trimming removed 6 bases at V and 10 bases at J, with 24 bases between. The CDR3 sequence is CASRSPGGGNGRAFF. CDR3 nucleotide sequence: TGTGCCAGCAGATCCCCCGGGGGGGGGAATGGGCGAGCTTTCTTT.

This clonotype occurred many times. Its ends do not fully match the called genes, so a read error is possible. The gene calls are TRBV2 and TRBJ2-1; D unclear. This CDR3 comprises 14 residues. From germline, CDR1 is SNHLY and CDR2 FYNNEI. The CDR3 here is CANSETWSYNEQFF. CDR3 nucleotides: TGTGCCAACAGTGAGACTTGGTCCTACAATGAGCAGTTCTTC. Looking up the rest from reference TRBV2 and TRBJ2-1 gives the full variable domain: EPEVTQTPSHQVTQMGQEVILRCVPISNHLYFYWYRQILGQKVEFLVSFYNNEISEKSEIFDDQFSVERPDGSNFTLKIRSTKLEDSAMYFCANSETWSYNEQFFGPGTRLTVL.

This clonotype was seen repeatedly, ten times or more. This sequence joins TRBV3-1 and TRBJ1-1, with D tentatively TRBD1 (5 bases). The CDR3 totals 13 residues. The germline V gene has CDR1 LGHDT and CDR2 YNNKEL (reference sequence). The V end lost 1 base, the J end lost 3 bases, and 6 bases lay between the germline ends. The CDR3 DNA is TGTGCCAGCAGCCAAGGGACATACACTGAAGCTTTCTTT. The encoded protein is CASSQGTYTEAFF.

This clonotype came up many times. This rearrangement joins TRBV12-5 to TRBJ2-4; TRBD2 might be the D (5 bases). The CDR3 consists of 14 residues. The V and J ends lost 6 bases and 6 bases respectively, with 15 bases between them. Germline V gene lookup returns CDR1 LGHNT and CDR2 FRNRAP. The CDR3 protein is CASGSGSRGNIQYF. DNA of the CDR3: TGTGCTAGTGGGTCGGGGTCGCGTGGAAACATTCAGTACTTC.

This clonotype occurred a few times. The chain has TRBV7-2 and TRBJ1-3; a possible D gene is TRBD1 (6 bases). Germline values: CDR1 SGHTA, CDR2 FQGNSA. V was shortened by 5 bases and J by 0 bases, with 11 bases between the two germline ends. The CDR3 is 15 amino acids. CDR3 amino acids: CASSRRQASGNTIYF. CDR3 DNA: TGTGCCAGCAGCCGTCGACAGGCCTCTGGAAACACCATATATTTT.

This clonotype was seen at least ten times. V and J are TRBV2 and TRBJ2-7; D gene uncertain. In germline, CDR1 is SNHLY, CDR2 FYNNEI. Trimming stripped 6 bases from V and 0 bases from J, with 15 bases between. The CDR3 runs to 15 residues. CDR3 sequence: CASRSATANSYEQYF. The CDR3 coding sequence is TGTGCCAGCAGATCGGCGACCGCCAACTCCTACGAGCAGTACTTC.

In this sample, this clonotype turned up many times. This chain uses TRBV28 with TRBJ2-1; D not resolved. The germline V and J ends were trimmed by 2 bases and 5 bases, with 4 bases remaining between them. CDR1 is MDHEN, CDR2 SYDVKM, per germline. The CDR3 length is 12 residues. CDR3: CASSLSNNEQFF. The CDR3 DNA reads as TGTGCCAGCAGTTTAAGCAACAATGAGCAGTTCTTC.

The chain links TRBV7-8 to TRBJ2-1, with D perhaps matching TRBD1 or TRBD2 (5 bases each). Looked up from germline, CDR1 is SGHVS and CDR2 is FQNEAQ. Trimming shortened V by 5 bases and J by 9 bases, and 14 bases separated the two germline ends. CDR3 length equals 13 residues. CDR3 sequence: CASSIRDRGEQFF. For the CDR3, the DNA is TGTGCCAGCAGCATACGGGATAGGGGTGAGCAGTTCTTC.

The CDR3 protein is CASSRAGTVEQYF. The CDR3 coding sequence is TGCGCCAGCAGTCGAGCGGGAACCGTCGAGCAGTACTTC. The J gene is TRBJ2-7, the V gene TRBV5-1; the match to TRBD2 covers 7 bases. The CDR3 spans 13 residues. V lost 5 bases and J lost 6; bases outside the gene matches: 8. In germline, CDR1 is SGHRS, CDR2 YFSETQ. The entire variable domain, with the rest obtained from reference TRBV5-1 and TRBJ2-7, is as follows: KAGVTQTPRYLIKTRGQQVTLSCSPISGHRSVSWYQQTPGQGLQFLFEYFSETQRNKGNFPGRFSGRQFSNSRSEMNVSTLELGDSALYLCASSRAGTVEQYFGPGTRLTVT.

This clonotype was detected ten times or more. The rearrangement joins TRBV30 to TRBJ1-2; D is uncertain. The CDR3 has 12 residues. Trimming shortened V by 4 bases and J by 8 bases, and 14 bases separated the two germline ends. Germline lookup yields CDR1 GTSNPN and CDR2 SVGIG (reference sequence). This chain's CDR3 is CAWTLGPRGYTF. The DNA of the CDR3 is TGTGCCTGGACCCTAGGACCACGGGGCTACACCTTC.

Ten or more counts support this clonotype. The genes are TRBV12-3 or TRBV12-4 and TRBJ2-1; TRBD2 is a possible D gene (8 bases). The CDR3 covers 21 residues. V was trimmed by 7 bases and J by 2 bases, leaving 33 bases between them. The CDR3 nucleotides are TGTGCCAGCAACCCCTTCGGGACAGCACTCCAAACTAGCGGCCCCTACAATGAGCAGTTCTTC. Translation gives CASNPFGTALQTSGPYNEQFF.

This clonotype has ten or more counts. The V and J genes are TRBV9 and TRBJ2-1; 7 bases are a match to TRBD1. The V gene end was trimmed by 0 bases and the J gene end by 4 bases; junction bases not matched to a gene: 4. Per the germline V gene, CDR1 is SGDLS and CDR2 is YYNGEE. The CDR3 covers 15 residues. The CDR3 nucleotides read TGTGCCAGCAGCGTAGTAACAGGGGCGTACAATGAGCAGTTCTTC. Residues: CASSVVTGAYNEQFF.

The sample holds many counts of this clonotype. The J gene is TRBJ2-3, the V gene TRBV2; perhaps TRBD2 as D (5 bases). The CDR3 loop spans 14 amino acids. V lost 7 bases and J lost 6, with 17 bases in between. From germline, CDR1 is SNHLY and CDR2 FYNNEI. CDR3 loop: CASMVEGPADTQYF. The CDR3 coding sequence is TGTGCCAGCATGGTCGAGGGTCCCGCCGATACGCAGTATTTT.

This clonotype was picked up many times. The rearrangement links TRBV7-3 to TRBJ2-1, with D tentatively TRBD1 (6 bases). Trimming took off 4 bases at V and 3 bases at J, with 10 bases between the two ends. Germline CDR1 SGHTA, CDR2 FQGTGA. The length of the CDR3 is 14 residues. The CDR3 bases are TGTGCCAGCAGCTCAGGGGCTGACTACAATGAGCAGTTCTTC. Protein: CASSSGADYNEQFF.

In this sample, this clonotype turned up many times. The chain is built from TRBV10-3 and TRBJ2-5, with D unresolved. The V gene lost 5 bases and the J gene lost 2 bases, with 6 bases spanning the gap. This CDR3 is built from 12 residues. CDR1 ENHRY and CDR2 SYGVKD come from the germline V gene. The CDR3 loop reads CAISNTQETQYF. DNA for the CDR3: TGTGCCATCAGTAACACACAAGAGACCCAGTACTTC.

This clonotype was observed at least ten times. The rearrangement uses TRBV27 and TRBJ1-2, with 7 positions matching TRBD1. The germline gives CDR1 MNHEY, CDR2 SMNVEV (reference sequence). CDR3 length: 14 residues. V lost 5 bases to trimming and J lost 4 bases; unmatched junction nucleotides: 7. CDR3 sequence: CASSQSDRAYGYTF. As DNA, the CDR3 is TGTGCCAGCAGTCAATCAGACAGGGCCTATGGCTACACCTTC.

A word on this clonotype: Since the CDR3 does not end with the conserved phenylalanine or tryptophan, this likely comes from a read error. For the CDR3, the DNA is TGCAGTGCAAAATCTTATAGCACAGATACGCAGTATTGT. Amino acids: CSAKSYSTDTQYC. This rearrangement joins TRBV20-1 to TRBJ2-3; D is uncertain. V lost 6 bases and J lost 0, with 10 bases in between. This CDR3 has 13 residues. The germline V gene encodes CDR1 DFQATT and CDR2 SNEGSKA (reference sequence).

On this clonotype itself: A single base separates this from a much larger clone, so it may be a read error. The rearrangement links TRBV6-1 to TRBJ1-1; maybe TRBD1 (6 bases). This CDR3 spans 14 amino acids. Looked up from germline, CDR1 is MNHNS and CDR2 is SASEGT. In DNA form, the CDR3 reads TGTGCCAGCAGTGGCATCGGGACAAACACTGAAGCTTCCTTT. Its translation is CASSGIGTNTEASF.

This clonotype has more than one count but fewer than ten. This chain joins TRBV7-2 and TRBJ1-1; D is unresolved. Trimming pared 6 bases from V and 0 bases from J, leaving 17 bases between. The CDR3 is 16 residues long. Germline V lookup: CDR1 SGHTA, CDR2 FQGNSA. Here the CDR3 reads CASSIQVTFMNTEAFF. The CDR3 DNA reads as TGTGCCAGCAGTATCCAGGTAACCTTCATGAACACTGAAGCTTTCTTT.

This clonotype was detected ten times or more. The chain uses TRBV18 and TRBJ2-7, with D perhaps TRBD2 (5 bases). Germline CDR1 and CDR2: KGHSH and LQKENI. The V and J ends lost 2 bases and 3 bases respectively, with 11 bases between them. There are 14 residues in the CDR3. CDR3 loop: CASSPSGMGYEQYF. As DNA, the CDR3 is TGTGCCAGCTCACCATCGGGAATGGGCTACGAGCAGTACTTC.